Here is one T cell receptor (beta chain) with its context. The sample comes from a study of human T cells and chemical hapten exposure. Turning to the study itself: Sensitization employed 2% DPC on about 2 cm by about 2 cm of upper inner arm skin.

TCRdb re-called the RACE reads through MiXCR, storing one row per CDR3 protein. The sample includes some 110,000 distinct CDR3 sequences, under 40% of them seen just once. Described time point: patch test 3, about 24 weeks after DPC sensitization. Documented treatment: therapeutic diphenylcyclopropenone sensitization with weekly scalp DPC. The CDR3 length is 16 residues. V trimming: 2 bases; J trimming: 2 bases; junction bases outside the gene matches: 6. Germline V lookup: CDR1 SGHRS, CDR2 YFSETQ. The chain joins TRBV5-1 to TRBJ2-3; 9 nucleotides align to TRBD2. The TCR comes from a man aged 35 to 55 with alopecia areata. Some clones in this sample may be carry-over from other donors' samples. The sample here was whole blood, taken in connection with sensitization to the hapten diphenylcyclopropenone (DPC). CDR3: CASSFVPSGATDTQYF. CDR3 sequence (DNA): TGCGCCAGCAGCTTTGTTCCTAGCGGGGCCACAGATACGCAGTATTTT.